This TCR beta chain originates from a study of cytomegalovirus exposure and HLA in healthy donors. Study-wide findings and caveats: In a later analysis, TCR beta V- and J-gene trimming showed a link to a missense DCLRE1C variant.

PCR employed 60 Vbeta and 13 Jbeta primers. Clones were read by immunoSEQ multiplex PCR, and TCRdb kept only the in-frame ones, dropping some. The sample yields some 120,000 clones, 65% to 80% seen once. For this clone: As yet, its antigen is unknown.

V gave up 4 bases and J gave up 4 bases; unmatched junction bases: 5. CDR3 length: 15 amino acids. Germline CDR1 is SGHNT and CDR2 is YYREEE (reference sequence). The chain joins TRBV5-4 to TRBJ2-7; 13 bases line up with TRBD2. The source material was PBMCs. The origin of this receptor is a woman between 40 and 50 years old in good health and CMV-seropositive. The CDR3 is CASSTGTSGIYEQYF. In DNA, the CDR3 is TGTGCCAGCAGCACGGGGACTAGCGGGATTTACGAGCAGTACTTC.